This T cell receptor beta chain was sequenced in a study of CD8 T cells in ankylosing spondylitis. Study findings and constraints: A TCR beta motif of eight or nine highly homologous variants seemed to mark ankylosing spondylitis blood. Reports of some motif variants in reactive arthritis synovial fluid and blood predate this one. Significant enrichment of disease-linked clones was reported in matched ankylosing spondylitis synovial fluid.

There are many counts of this clonotype. The antigen remains unidentified. The TCR beta libraries were generated through quantitative 5'-RACE incorporating molecular barcodes. TCRdb re-analysed the 5' RACE reads in MiXCR, keeping a single row per CDR3 protein. The top ten clones hold about an eighth of a sample with around 150,000 distinct CDR3 sequences, just under 7.5% of them seen once. V gave up 0 bases and J gave up 1 base, with 16 bases separating them. The germline V gene has CDR1 SGDLS and CDR2 YYNGEE. The CDR3 runs 17 residues. The source is a female donor with ankylosing spondylitis or in good health (not recorded which). Sequences were obtained from blood, either unsorted or a sorted T cell fraction (not recorded which). The chain employs TRBV9 and TRBJ2-5; perhaps TRBD2 as D (5 bases). The CDR3 region has the DNA TGTGCCAGCAGCGTAGATATAGGGAAGAGGGCCCAAGAGACCCAGTACTTC. Translating it yields CASSVDIGKRAQETQYF. Full variable domain (missing parts from reference TRBV9 and TRBJ2-5): DSGVTQTPKHLITATGQRVTLRCSPRSGDLSVYWYQQSLDQGLQFLIQYYNGEERAKGNILERFSAQQFPDLHSELNLSSLELGDSALYFCASSVDIGKRAQETQYFGPGTRLLVL.